A selection of T cell receptor beta chains follows, all from one sample in a study of shared clonotypes between healthy human individuals. Using immunoSEQ multiplex PCR, the repertoire was profiled, and TCRdb retains in-frame clones only, with some absent. Among some 1.5 million clones listed, around 95% were seen once. The sequencing input was naive CD4+ T cells sorted from blood. The source is a man aged 30 to 45 in good health. CDR3s include the opening cysteine and the closing phenylalanine or tryptophan. Fields, in order: D gene, V gene, J gene, clone size, CDR3 protein, CDR3 DNA. D genes are given only for firm matches. Size is omitted from some rows. Given values are once, few, many or a class for expanded clones.

-	TRBV6-1	TRBJ1-5	few	CASSELVQFNQPQHF	TGTGCCAGCAGTGAGCTCGTCCAGTTCAATCAGCCCCAGCATTTT
-	TRBV6-1	TRBJ1-4	once	CASAGQPPEKLFF	TGTGCCAGCGCCGGACAGCCGCCCGAAAAACTGTTTTTT
-	TRBV5-8	TRBJ1-1	-	CASSLVARKAFF	TGTGCCAGCAGCTTGGTAGCTCGGAAAGCTTTCTTT
-	TRBV23-1	TRBJ1-5	-	CASTRKPQHF	TGCGCCAGCACCCGGAAGCCCCAGCATTTT
-	TRBV5-1	TRBJ1-5	-	CASSLASNQPQHF	TGCGCCAGCAGCTTGGCAAGCAATCAGCCCCAGCATTTT
-	TRBV7-2	TRBJ2-1	-	CASSPNSYNEQFF	TGTGCCAGCAGCCCTAACTCCTACAATGAGCAGTTCTTC
-	TRBV7-9	TRBJ2-5	-	CASSSLGGTQYF	TGTGCCAGCAGCTCTCTGGGGGGGACCCAGTACTTC
-	TRBV7-9	TRBJ1-1	-	CASSLGRGEAFF	TGTGCCAGCAGCTTAGGTCGGGGTGAAGCTTTCTTT
TRBD2	TRBV7-2	TRBJ2-1	few	CASSSSGRANEQFF	TGTGCCAGCAGCTCTAGCGGGAGGGCCAATGAGCAGTTCTTC
-	TRBV29-1	TRBJ1-5	-	CSVGGRNQPQHF	TGCAGCGTTGGAGGCAGAAATCAGCCCCAGCATTTT
TRBD1	TRBV11-2	TRBJ2-7	once	CASSRTGARYEQYF	TGTGCCAGCAGCAGGACAGGGGCGCGCTACGAGCAGTACTTC
-	TRBV6-1	TRBJ2-7	-	CASSEQRAYEQYF	TGTGCCAGCAGTGAACAGCGGGCCTACGAGCAGTACTTC
-	TRBV6-1	TRBJ1-5	-	CASSEHWGPQHF	TGTGCCAGCAGTGAACACTGGGGGCCCCAGCATTTT
TRBD2	TRBV5-4	TRBJ2-3	-	CASSWGLAGAVDTQYF	TGTGCCAGCAGCTGGGGGCTAGCGGGGGCGGTGGATACGCAGTATTTT
-	TRBV4-1	TRBJ2-7	once	CASSQARGISYEQYF	TGCGCCAGCAGCCAAGCTCGGGGCATCTCCTACGAGCAGTACTTC
TRBD1	TRBV29-1	TRBJ2-3	-	CSAAGQGGNTQYF	TGCAGCGCTGCGGGACAGGGTGGAAATACGCAGTATTTT
-	TRBV4-3	TRBJ2-7	-	CASSQDERQPNCGAYEQYF	TGCGCCAGCAGCCAAGATGAAAGACAACCCAATTGTGGGGCCTACGAGCAGTACTTC